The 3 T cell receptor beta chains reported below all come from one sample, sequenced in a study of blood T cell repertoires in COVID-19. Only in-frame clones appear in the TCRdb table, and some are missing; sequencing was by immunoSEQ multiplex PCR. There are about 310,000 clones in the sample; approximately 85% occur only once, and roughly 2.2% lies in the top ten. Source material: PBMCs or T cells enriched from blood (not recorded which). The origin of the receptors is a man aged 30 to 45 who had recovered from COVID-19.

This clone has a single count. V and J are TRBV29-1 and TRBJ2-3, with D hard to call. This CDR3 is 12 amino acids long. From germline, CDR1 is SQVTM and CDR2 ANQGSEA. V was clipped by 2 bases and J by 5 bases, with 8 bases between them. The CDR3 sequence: CSVEPGVDTQYF. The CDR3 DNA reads TGCAGCGTTGAACCGGGTGTAGATACGCAGTATTTT.

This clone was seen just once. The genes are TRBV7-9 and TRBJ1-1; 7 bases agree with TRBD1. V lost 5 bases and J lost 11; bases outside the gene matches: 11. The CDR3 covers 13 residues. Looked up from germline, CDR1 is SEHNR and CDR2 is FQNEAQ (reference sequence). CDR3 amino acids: CASSPRTGPSAFF. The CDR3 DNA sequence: TGTGCCAGCAGCCCAAGGACAGGACCCTCCGCTTTCTTT.

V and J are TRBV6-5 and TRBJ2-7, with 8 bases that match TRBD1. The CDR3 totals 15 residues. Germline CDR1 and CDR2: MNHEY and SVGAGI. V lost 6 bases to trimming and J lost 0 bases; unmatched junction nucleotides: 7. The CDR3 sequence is CASRPRDRPSYEQYF. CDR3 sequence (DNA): TGTGCCAGCAGACCGAGGGACAGGCCCTCCTACGAGCAGTACTTC.